The next 28 T cell receptor beta chains were all read from a single sample in a study of T cells in localized non-small cell lung cancer. The method was immunoSEQ multiplex PCR; TCRdb's version includes in-frame clones alone and lacks a portion of them. This table has 130,000 or so clones, 70% to 90% appearing once. The source material was peripheral blood, sampled before any cancer treatment. Every receptor here comes from a female donor of 60 years or more with stage I lung adenocarcinoma.

On this clone itself: A read error may produce the germline difference seen at one junction end. V gene TRBV18 combines with J gene TRBJ2-7, with 8 bases lining up with TRBD2. Germline CDR1 reads KGHSH; CDR2 reads LQKENI. The CDR3 totals 13 residues. The CDR3 protein is CASSPIDGGLVLF. In nucleotides, the CDR3 is TGTGCCAGCTCACCGATCGACGGGGGACTAGTGCTCTTC.

The gene calls are TRBV5-1 and TRBJ1-6, with 7 bases lining up with TRBD1. With V trimmed by 4 bases and J by 0 bases, 10 bases remained unmatched. The germline V gene encodes CDR1 SGHRS and CDR2 YFSETQ. This CDR3 spans 18 amino acids. The CDR3 nucleotides are TGCGCCAGCAGCCTCAGGGACAGCGAAAGCTCCTATAATTCACCCCTCCACTTT. This gives the protein CASSLRDSESSYNSPLHF.

This clone was seen just once. The chain employs TRBV27 and TRBJ1-5; D might be TRBD1 (6 bases). This CDR3 comprises 16 residues. Germline V gives CDR1 MNHEY, CDR2 SMNVEV (reference sequence). V was shortened by 4 bases and J by 0 bases, with 13 bases between the two germline ends. CDR3 amino acids: CASSSRQANSNQPQHF. The CDR3 DNA reads TGTGCCAGCAGTTCTCGACAGGCAAATAGCAATCAGCCCCAGCATTTT.

The V gene is TRBV5-1, the J gene TRBJ2-4; the D gene is possibly TRBD2 (6 bases). This CDR3 spans 15 amino acids. In germline, CDR1 is SGHRS, CDR2 YFSETQ. Trimming stripped 5 bases from V and 1 base from J, with 13 bases between. DNA of the CDR3: TGCGCCAGCAGAGACGCGGGATCGGCCAAAAACATTCAGTACTTC. Translation: CASRDAGSAKNIQYF.

This chain joins TRBV10-1 and TRBJ1-5; TRBD1 matches at 10 bases. Germline V lookup: CDR1 WNHNN, CDR2 SYGVQD (reference sequence). This CDR3 region has 16 residues. The junction had 9 bases not matched to a gene; V was cut back by 5 bases and J by 5 bases. In DNA form, the CDR3 reads TGCGCCAGCAGTAATCGAGTGGGGACAGGGGATCAGCCCCAGCATTTT. Encoded protein: CASSNRVGTGDQPQHF.

This rearrangement joins TRBV2 to TRBJ2-6; D gene unclear. The V gene's germline CDR1 is SNHLY and CDR2 FYNNEI. The CDR3 sequence is 12 residues long. V lost 5 bases, J lost 3 bases, and 2 bases lay in between. This CDR3 is CASSRGANVLTF. CDR3 bases: TGTGCCAGCAGTCGTGGGGCCAACGTCCTGACTTTC.

This clone was recorded only once. The chain links TRBV21-1 to TRBJ2-7; the table's D call, TRBD2, has no DNA check behind it. TRBV21-1 is termed a pseudogene. The length of the CDR3 is 16 residues. CDR3 in DNA: TGTGCCAGCAGCAAAGGGGAGGGAACTGGAGGATACGAGCAGTACTTC. It translates to CASSKGEGTGGYEQYF.

The chain uses TRBV6-1 and TRBJ2-5; TRBD1 aligns across 7 bases. The CDR3 is made up of 14 amino acids. V lost 4 bases and J lost 5; bases outside the gene matches: 7. CDR1 is MNHNS and CDR2 is SASEGT in the germline V gene. The CDR3 is CASSVQGGGETQYF. The CDR3 DNA reads TGTGCCAGCAGTGTTCAAGGGGGCGGCGAGACCCAGTACTTC.

This clone came up a few times. This chain joins TRBV5-4 and TRBJ2-7; TRBD2 is a possible D gene (5 bases). Germline V CDR1 and CDR2: SGHNT, YYREEE (reference sequence). The V end was cut by 0 bases, the J end by 3 bases, with 10 bases between. This CDR3 comprises 14 residues. The CDR3 loop is CASSLGPGVYEQYF. CDR3 DNA sequence: TGTGCCAGCAGCTTGGGGCCCGGGGTCTACGAGCAGTACTTC.

J is TRBJ2-2 and V is TRBV29-1; D is perhaps TRBD1 (6 bases). Per the germline V gene, CDR1 is SQVTM and CDR2 is ANQGSEA. V was cut by 7 bases and J by 1 base, with 10 bases left in between. The CDR3 loop spans 13 amino acids. As DNA, the CDR3 is TGCAGCGGACTGACAGGGAACACCGGGGAGCTGTTTTTT. Amino acids: CSGLTGNTGELFF.

The V and J genes are TRBV27 and TRBJ2-3; D not certain. CDR3 length: 13 residues. CDR1 and CDR2 from the germline V gene are MNHEY and SMNVEV (reference sequence). With 2 bases removed from V and 2 bases from J, the gap between germline ends came to 5 bases. The CDR3 loop is CASSLRHTDTQYF. In DNA, the CDR3 is TGTGCCAGCAGTTTACGCCACACAGATACGCAGTATTTT.

J is TRBJ1-2 and V is TRBV28, with a tentative D call TRBD1 (6 bases). Germline V gene sequence: CDR1 MDHEN, CDR2 SYDVKM. The CDR3 consists of 17 residues. V lost 3 bases and J 0 bases, leaving 17 bases between the germline ends. As DNA, the CDR3 is TGTGCCAGCAGTTTGGGGGGGCCTTCCTTAGCTAACTATGGCTACACCTTC. This translates into CASSLGGPSLANYGYTF.

This clone was seen ten or more times. The chain couples TRBV9 to TRBJ1-2; D might be TRBD1 (5 bases). The V and J ends lost 3 bases and 11 bases respectively, with 17 bases between them. The length of the CDR3 is 13 residues. Germline assignment: CDR1 SGDLS and CDR2 YYNGEE. CDR3 loop: CASSDRTAGGYTF. DNA for the CDR3: TGTGCCAGCAGCGACAGGACGGCCGGGGGGTACACCTTC.

This clone was observed at least ten times. The chain recombines TRBV7-9 with TRBJ1-1; 7 nucleotides agree with TRBD1. CDR1 is SEHNR, CDR2 FQNEAQ, per germline (reference sequence). J lost 7 bases, V lost 5 bases, and 13 bases had no gene match. The CDR3 length is 15 residues. The CDR3 sequence: CASSRSRDSKIEAFF. The CDR3 DNA is TGTGCCAGCAGCCGGAGCCGGGACAGCAAGATTGAAGCTTTCTTT. Full variable domain (remainder filled in from reference TRBV7-9 and TRBJ1-1): DTGVSQNPRHKITKRGQNVTFRCDPISEHNRLYWYRQTLGQGPEFLTYFQNEAQLEKSRLLSDRFSAERPKGSFSTLEIQRTEQGDSAMYLCASSRSRDSKIEAFFGQGTRLTVV.

Only one count was recorded for this clone. The rearrangement joins TRBV11-3 to TRBJ2-2; 7 nucleotides agree with TRBD2. Per germline, CDR1 SGHNT and CDR2 YENEEA. The CDR3 is made up of 17 amino acids. V shed 5 bases and J 4 bases; nucleotides not matched to a gene: 13. The CDR3: CASSRTGGRGFTGELFF. For the CDR3, the DNA is TGTGCCAGCAGCAGAACTGGCGGGAGAGGGTTCACCGGGGAGCTGTTTTTT. The full variable domain, its missing parts supplied by reference TRBV11-3 and TRBJ2-2, is EAGVVQSPRYKIIEKKQPVAFWCNPISGHNTLYWYLQNLGQGPELLIRYENEEAVDDSQLPKDRFSAERLKGVDSTLKIQPAELGDSAVYLCASSRTGGRGFTGELFFGEGSRLTVL.

The genes are TRBV5-1 and TRBJ1-3; tentatively, D is TRBD1 (5 bases). Trimming cost V 0 bases and J 2 bases, with 18 bases left between them. This CDR3 has 18 residues. Germline V gene data show CDR1 as SGHRS and CDR2 as YFSETQ. The CDR3 sequence is CASSLDLRGSGAGNTIYF. The CDR3 region has the DNA TGCGCCAGCAGCTTGGACCTCCGGGGTTCGGGGGCTGGAAACACCATATATTTT.

V is TRBV11-3 and J is TRBJ2-1; 11 bases fit TRBD2. This CDR3 has 15 residues. Germline values: CDR1 SGHNT, CDR2 YENEEA. V lost 2 bases to trimming and J lost 10 bases; unmatched junction nucleotides: 7. In DNA, the CDR3 is TGTGCCAGCAGCTTAAAACTAGCGGGGGTCGTAGAGCAGTTCTTC. Translation gives CASSLKLAGVVEQFF.

V and J are TRBV2 and TRBJ2-1, with TRBD2 identical over 7 bases. This CDR3 spans 12 amino acids. The germline V gene encodes CDR1 SNHLY and CDR2 FYNNEI. J was trimmed by 9 bases and V by 8 bases; bases with no gene match: 7. CDR3 bases: TGTGCCAGCTATTATTTAGCGGGTGAGCAGTTCTTC. It is translated as CASYYLAGEQFF. The complete variable domain, with remaining parts taken from reference TRBV2 and TRBJ2-1, reads EPEVTQTPSHQVTQMGQEVILRCVPISNHLYFYWYRQILGQKVEFLVSFYNNEISEKSEIFDDQFSVERPDGSNFTLKIRSTKLEDSAMYFCASYYLAGEQFFGPGTRLTVL.

In nucleotides, the CDR3 is TGTGCCAGCAGCGGGGGATCCGTCACAGATACGCAGTATTTT. Translating gives CASSGGSVTDTQYF. The chain combines TRBV9 with TRBJ2-3; no clear D gene. The ends were cut back, 3 bases at V and 2 bases at J, with 10 bases in the middle. The CDR3 has 14 amino acids. In germline, CDR1 is SGDLS, CDR2 YYNGEE.

The chain couples TRBV27 to TRBJ1-2, with 10 bases that match TRBD1. The CDR3 length is 16 residues. V dropped 5 bases and J dropped 6; count of bases not matched to a gene: 12. From germline, CDR1 is MNHEY and CDR2 SMNVEV (reference sequence). The CDR3 here is CASSPDRQGARHGYTF. CDR3 in DNA: TGTGCCAGCAGTCCGGACCGACAGGGGGCGCGGCATGGCTACACCTTC.

V is TRBV5-1 and J is TRBJ2-1, with D perhaps matching TRBD2 (5 bases). Trimming cost V 1 base and J 8 bases, with 22 bases left between them. Germline V CDR1 and CDR2: SGHRS, YFSETQ. The CDR3 has 17 residues. Written as DNA, the CDR3 is TGCGCCAGCAGCTTGTTGGTTTGGAGGTCCCACGTCCATGAGCAGTTCTTC. It yields the protein CASSLLVWRSHVHEQFF.

The V call is TRBV5-1, the J call TRBJ2-2, with 7 nucleotides matching TRBD1. The junction had 3 bases not matched to a gene; V was cut back by 4 bases and J by 6 bases. Germline lookup yields CDR1 SGHRS and CDR2 YFSETQ. This CDR3 has 13 amino acids. CDR3 sequence reads: CASSRDRSGELFF. For the CDR3, the DNA is TGCGCCAGCAGCCGGGACAGATCCGGGGAGCTGTTTTTT. Combining the CDR3 with reference TRBV5-1 and TRBJ2-2 gives the whole variable domain KAGVTQTPRYLIKTRGQQVTLSCSPISGHRSVSWYQQTPGQGLQFLFEYFSETQRNKGNFPGRFSGRQFSNSRSEMNVSTLELGDSALYLCASSRDRSGELFFGEGSRLTVL.

The CDR3 nucleotides read TGTGCCAGCAGCGAGGGGGAGGAAAAACTGTTTTTT. Protein product: CASSEGEEKLFF. The chain couples TRBV9 to TRBJ1-4; D perhaps matches TRBD1 (6 bases). Per the germline V gene, CDR1 is SGDLS and CDR2 is YYNGEE. The CDR3 covers 12 residues. V lost 3 bases and J 8 bases, leaving 8 bases between the germline ends.

The J gene is TRBJ2-3, the V gene TRBV19; perhaps TRBD1 as D (5 bases). Trimming cost V 3 bases and J 2 bases, with 12 bases left between them. The CDR3 consists of 15 residues. Germline assignment: CDR1 LNHDA and CDR2 SQIVND (reference sequence). CDR3 DNA sequence: TGTGCCAGTAGTATTCAGGGTAAAGACACAGATACGCAGTATTTT. It translates to CASSIQGKDTDTQYF.

V and J are TRBV5-6 and TRBJ2-2, with no clear D. In germline, CDR1 is SGHDT, CDR2 YYEEEE. The CDR3 loop spans 13 amino acids. V was cut by 5 bases and J by 1 base, with 6 bases left in between. The chain's CDR3 is CASRLRNTGELFF. The CDR3 bases are TGTGCCAGCAGGTTGAGGAACACCGGGGAGCTGTTTTTT.

The chain employs TRBV4-1 and TRBJ2-3, with D tentatively TRBD2 (5 bases). Germline V gene lookup returns CDR1 MGHRA and CDR2 YSYEKL. The CDR3 extends over 16 amino acids. V lost 2 bases and J 2 bases, leaving 14 bases between the germline ends. This CDR3 reads CASSQTVAAATDTQYF. The CDR3 region has the DNA TGCGCCAGCAGCCAAACTGTTGCAGCGGCCACAGATACGCAGTATTTT.

V gene TRBV15 combines with J gene TRBJ2-1, with D tentatively TRBD1 (6 bases). This CDR3 spans 15 amino acids. V lost 0 bases and J lost 4, with 10 bases in between. In germline, CDR1 is LNHNV, CDR2 YYDKDF (reference sequence). The CDR3 DNA reads TGTGCCACCAGCAGAGATCGAGGACAGTACAATGAGCAGTTCTTC. Encoded protein: CATSRDRGQYNEQFF. The entire variable domain, with the rest obtained from reference TRBV15 and TRBJ2-1, is as follows: DAMVIQNPRYQVTQFGKPVTLSCSQTLNHNVMYWYQQKSSQAPKLLFHYYDKDFNNEADTPDNFQSRRPNTSFCFLDIRSPGLGDTAMYLCATSRDRGQYNEQFFGPGTRLTVL.

Only a few counts were recorded for this clone. This sequence joins TRBV9 and TRBJ1-1; D unresolved. The ends were cut back, 0 bases at V and 5 bases at J, with 8 bases in the middle. Germline-derived CDR1 and CDR2 are SGDLS and YYNGEE. The CDR3 totals 13 residues. Here the CDR3 reads CASSVGSRTEAFF. In DNA, the CDR3 is TGTGCCAGCAGCGTAGGCAGCCGGACTGAAGCTTTCTTT.